These T cell receptor beta chains were read from a single sample in a study of neurological immune-mediated disorders. TCRdb re-analysed the 5' RACE reads in MiXCR, keeping a single row per CDR3 protein. This sample has more than 100,000 distinct CDR3 sequences, with less than 14% found just once. The specimen was PBMCs. Every receptor here comes from a female donor with HTLV-1-associated myelopathy (HAM/TSP). The CDR3 runs from the conserved cysteine through the conserved F or W. Each record gives: D gene, J gene, V gene, clone size, CDR3 protein, CDR3 DNA. A D gene is named only where the DNA matches it firmly. Expanded clones get a size class; other rows say once, few or many, or leave the size out.

D: TRBD1
J: TRBJ2-1
V: TRBV5-1
size: many
CDR3: CASSLGQGANEQFF
DNA: TGCGCCAGCAGCTTGGGACAGGGGGCGAATGAGCAGTTCTTC

D: TRBD1
J: TRBJ1-1
V: TRBV7-9
size: many
CDR3: CASSPTGGTEAFF
DNA: TGTGCCAGCAGCCCTACAGGGGGCACTGAAGCTTTCTTT

D: TRBD1
J: TRBJ2-5
V: TRBV7-9
size: many
CDR3: CASSEGGEETQYF
DNA: TGTGCCAGCAGCGAAGGGGGCGAAGAGACCCAGTACTTC

D: -
J: TRBJ2-3
V: TRBV5-1
size: few
CDR3: CASSLGQYTDTQYF
DNA: TGCGCCAGCAGCTTGGGGCAGTACACAGATACGCAGTATTTT

D: TRBD1
J: TRBJ2-1
V: TRBV5-1
size: many
CDR3: CASTLGTGYNEQFF
DNA: TGCGCCAGCACCTTGGGGACAGGCTACAATGAGCAGTTCTTC

D: -
J: TRBJ2-2
V: TRBV12-3/TRBV12-4
size: once
CDR3: CASKVRANTGELFF
DNA: TGTGCCAGCAAAGTCAGGGCGAACACCGGGGAGCTGTTTTTT

D: -
J: TRBJ2-2
V: TRBV6-6
size: many
CDR3: CATQVHTGELFF
DNA: TGTGCCACACAAGTACACACCGGGGAGCTGTTTTTT

D: -
J: TRBJ2-3
V: TRBV5-1
size: many
CDR3: CASSLDAHSSRTDTQYF
DNA: TGCGCCAGCAGCTTGGATGCTCACTCTTCCCGCACAGATACGCAGTATTTT

D: -
J: TRBJ2-1
V: TRBV7-3
size: many
CDR3: CASSLGGGANEQFF
DNA: TGTGCCAGCAGTTTAGGAGGGGGGGCCAATGAGCAGTTCTTC

D: -
J: TRBJ1-1
V: TRBV27
size: many
CDR3: CASSSYSVVNTEAFF
DNA: TGTGCCAGCAGTTCCTACAGTGTAGTGAACACTGAAGCTTTCTTT

D: TRBD1
J: TRBJ2-7
V: TRBV12-5
size: -
CDR3: CASGPGQVSYEQYF
DNA: TGTGCTAGTGGTCCCGGACAGGTCTCCTACGAGCAGTACTTC

D: TRBD2
J: TRBJ2-3
V: TRBV20-1
size: many
CDR3: CSATSGGAKDTQYF
DNA: TGCAGTGCTACTAGCGGGGGGGCTAAAGATACGCAGTATTTT

D: -
J: TRBJ2-5
V: TRBV20-1
size: many
CDR3: CSARAWGGETQYF
DNA: TGCAGTGCAAGAGCTTGGGGTGGGGAGACCCAGTACTTC

D: -
J: TRBJ2-1
V: TRBV20-1
size: -
CDR3: CSAAVRGAGVNEQFF
DNA: TGCAGTGCTGCAGTTCGGGGGGCTGGTGTCAATGAGCAGTTCTTC

D: TRBD1
J: TRBJ2-7
V: TRBV7-9
size: few
CDR3: CASSYATGFSYEQYF
DNA: TGTGCCAGCAGCTACGCGACAGGGTTTTCCTACGAGCAGTACTTC

D: TRBD2
J: TRBJ2-3
V: TRBV30
size: many
CDR3: CAWKSGGAPDTQYF
DNA: TGTGCCTGGAAAAGCGGGGGGGCTCCAGATACGCAGTATTTT

D: -
J: TRBJ2-5
V: TRBV5-1
size: many
CDR3: CASSLSGPAEGTQYF
DNA: TGCGCCAGCAGCTTGAGCGGACCCGCCGAAGGGACCCAGTACTTC

D: -
J: TRBJ2-3
V: TRBV5-1
size: many
CDR3: CASSLDGPKDTQYF
DNA: TGCGCCAGCAGCTTGGACGGACCAAAAGATACGCAGTATTTT

D: -
J: TRBJ2-1
V: TRBV2
size: many
CDR3: CASSQGMNSYNEQFF
DNA: TGTGCCAGCAGTCAAGGGATGAACTCCTACAATGAGCAGTTCTTC

D: -
J: TRBJ2-7
V: TRBV21-1
size: many
CDR3: CASRQIGLRDEQYF
DNA: TGTGCCAGCAGACAAATTGGACTACGCGACGAGCAGTACTTC

D: TRBD1
J: TRBJ2-7
V: TRBV5-1
size: few
CDR3: CASRSPGGEYEQYF
DNA: TGCGCCAGCAGATCTCCAGGGGGCGAGTACGAGCAGTACTTC

D: -
J: TRBJ1-6
V: TRBV20-1
size: many
CDR3: CSARDPGRGTQDNSPLHF
DNA: TGCAGTGCTAGAGATCCAGGGCGCGGGACCCAAGATAATTCACCCCTCCACTTT

D: -
J: TRBJ2-5
V: TRBV5-6
size: many
CDR3: CASSLELASQETQYF
DNA: TGTGCCAGCAGCTTGGAACTAGCCAGCCAAGAGACCCAGTACTTC

D: TRBD1
J: TRBJ2-7
V: TRBV6-5
size: many
CDR3: CASRSPGQGAHEQYF
DNA: TGTGCCAGCAGGTCTCCGGGACAGGGGGCTCACGAGCAGTACTTC

D: TRBD1
J: TRBJ1-6
V: TRBV7-2
size: many
CDR3: CASRQTGGVASPLHF
DNA: TGTGCCAGCAGGCAGACAGGGGGTGTTGCTTCACCCCTCCACTTT

D: -
J: TRBJ1-4
V: TRBV5-1
size: many
CDR3: CASSLRGIGDEKLFF
DNA: TGCGCCAGCAGCTTGAGGGGGATCGGAGATGAAAAACTGTTTTTT

D: -
J: TRBJ1-1
V: TRBV18
size: many
CDR3: CASSFLPANTEAFF
DNA: TGTGCCAGCTCATTTCTTCCAGCCAACACTGAAGCTTTCTTT

D: -
J: TRBJ2-7
V: TRBV9
size: -
CDR3: CASSGGALSYEQYF
DNA: TGTGCCAGCAGCGGAGGGGCCCTATCCTACGAGCAGTACTTC

D: -
J: TRBJ2-5
V: TRBV20-1
size: -
CDR3: CSARPAYVSDSPLHF
DNA: TGCAGTGCCAGACCTGCCTATGTGAGCGATTCACCCCTCCACTTC

D: TRBD2
J: TRBJ2-2
V: TRBV20-1
size: many
CDR3: CSARDRGGSGGTFGELFF
DNA: TGCAGTGCTAGAGATCGGGGGGGTAGCGGGGGGACATTCGGGGAGCTGTTTTTT

D: -
J: TRBJ2-2
V: TRBV24-1
size: -
CDR3: CATTTVGGELFF
DNA: TGTGCCACCACCACTGTGGGCGGGGAGCTGTTTTTT

D: TRBD2
J: TRBJ2-5
V: TRBV7-2
size: many
CDR3: CASSLTGLSGGRETQYF
DNA: TGTGCCAGCAGCTTAACCGGTCTGAGCGGGGGGCGGGAGACCCAGTACTTC

D: TRBD2
J: TRBJ2-3
V: TRBV4-1
size: many
CDR3: CASSLAGLAGPRGTDTQYF
DNA: TGCGCCAGCAGCCTTGCGGGACTAGCGGGACCTCGGGGCACAGATACGCAGTATTTT